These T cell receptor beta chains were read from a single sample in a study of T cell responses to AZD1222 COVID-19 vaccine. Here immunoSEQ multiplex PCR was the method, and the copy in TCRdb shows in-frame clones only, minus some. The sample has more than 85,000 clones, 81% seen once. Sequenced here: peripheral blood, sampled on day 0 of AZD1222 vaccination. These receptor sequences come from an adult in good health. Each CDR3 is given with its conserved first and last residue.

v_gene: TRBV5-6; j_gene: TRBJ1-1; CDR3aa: CASSLAVEDEAFF
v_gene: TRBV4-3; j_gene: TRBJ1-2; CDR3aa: CASSQDTGTNYGYTF
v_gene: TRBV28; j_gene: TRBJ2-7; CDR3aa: CASSFEIYEQYF
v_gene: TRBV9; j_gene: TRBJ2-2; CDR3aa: CASSPRLAGPPNVFF
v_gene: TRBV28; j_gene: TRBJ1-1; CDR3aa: CASSLYRQVGTEAFF
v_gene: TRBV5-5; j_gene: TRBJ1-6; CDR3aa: CASSLGQTPNSPLHF
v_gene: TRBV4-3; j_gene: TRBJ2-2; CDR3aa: CASSQFLAANTGELFF
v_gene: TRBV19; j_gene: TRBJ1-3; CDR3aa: CASSIAPGRVSGNTIYF
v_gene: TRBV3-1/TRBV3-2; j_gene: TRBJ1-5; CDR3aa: CASSRGDNQPQHF
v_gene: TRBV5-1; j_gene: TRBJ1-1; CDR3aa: CASSLAISGKQGGTEAFF
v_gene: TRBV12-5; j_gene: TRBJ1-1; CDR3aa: CASGLGGYTEAFF
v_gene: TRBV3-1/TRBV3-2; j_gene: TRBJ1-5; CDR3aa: CASRPNRGKKPQHF
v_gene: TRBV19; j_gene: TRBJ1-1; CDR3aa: CASSIVPGIEAFF
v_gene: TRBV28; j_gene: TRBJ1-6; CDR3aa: CASSPGQRFNSPLHF
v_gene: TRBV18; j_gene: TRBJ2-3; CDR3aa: CASFTSDTQYF
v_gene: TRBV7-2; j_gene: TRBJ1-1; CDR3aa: CASSSRRIRNTEAFF
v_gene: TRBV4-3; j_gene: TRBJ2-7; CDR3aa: CASSPYSAAGQEQYF
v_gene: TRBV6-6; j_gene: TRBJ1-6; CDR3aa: CASSYANNSPLHF
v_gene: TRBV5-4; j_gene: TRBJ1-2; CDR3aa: CASSQTGGLGYTF
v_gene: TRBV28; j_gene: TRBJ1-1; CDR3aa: CASSLAENTEAFF
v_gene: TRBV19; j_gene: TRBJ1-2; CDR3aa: CASSAGLVANYGYTF
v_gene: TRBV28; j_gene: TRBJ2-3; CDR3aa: CASTSTDTQYF
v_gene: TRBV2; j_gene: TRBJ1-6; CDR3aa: CASSRQTGYNSPLHF
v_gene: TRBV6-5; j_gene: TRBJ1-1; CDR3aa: CASSPSRTNTEAFF
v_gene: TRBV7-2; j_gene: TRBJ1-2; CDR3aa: CASSFLRTGGSGYTF
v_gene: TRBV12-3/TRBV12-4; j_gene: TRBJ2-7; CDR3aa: CASSADTTYEQYF
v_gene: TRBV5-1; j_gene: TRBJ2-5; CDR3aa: CASSYPGIAGGRETQYF
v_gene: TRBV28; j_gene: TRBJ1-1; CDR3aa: CASSLPTGGNTEAFF
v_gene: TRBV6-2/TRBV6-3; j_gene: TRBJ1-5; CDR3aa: CASSRYRDNQPQHF
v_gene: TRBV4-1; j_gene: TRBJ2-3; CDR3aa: CASSRVSWGATTDTQYF
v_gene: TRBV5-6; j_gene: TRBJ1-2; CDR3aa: CASSLDRRDYGYTF